The 4 T cell receptor beta chains below were found in one sample sequenced in a study of cytomegalovirus exposure and HLA in healthy donors. The assay was immunoSEQ multiplex PCR, and TCRdb's table has in-frame clones only and misses some. The data contain over 200,000 clones, around nine tenths of them seen just once; the ten biggest clones take up approximately 2.9%. Sequenced material: PBMCs. The receptors come from a woman between 18 and 29 years old in good health and CMV-seronegative.

This chain joins TRBV4-1 and TRBJ2-7; 12 nucleotides match TRBD2. Germline V gene data show CDR1 as MGHRA and CDR2 as YSYEKL. Trimming took 4 bases from V and 2 from J; bases not matched to a gene: 6. CDR3 size: 16 residues. CDR3 amino acids: CASSRLAGAPTYEQYF. The CDR3 nucleotides read TGCGCCAGCAGCCGACTAGCGGGAGCCCCAACCTACGAGCAGTACTTC.

V usage is TRBV15 and J usage is TRBJ2-7, with D hard to call. The CDR3 covers 14 residues. V lost 2 bases and J 0 bases, leaving 8 bases between the germline ends. Germline V gene lookup returns CDR1 LNHNV and CDR2 YYDKDF (reference sequence). In DNA form, the CDR3 reads TGTGCCACCAGCAGAAGAGGAAGCTCCTACGAGCAGTACTTC. It specifies CATSRRGSSYEQYF. Together with reference TRBV15 and TRBJ2-7, the CDR3 gives the full variable domain: DAMVIQNPRYQVTQFGKPVTLSCSQTLNHNVMYWYQQKSSQAPKLLFHYYDKDFNNEADTPDNFQSRRPNTSFCFLDIRSPGLGDTAMYLCATSRRGSSYEQYFGPGTRLTVT.

The J gene is TRBJ2-1, the V gene TRBV29-1; possibly TRBD2 for D (6 bases). The CDR3 sequence is 11 residues long. V was shortened by 3 bases and J by 13 bases, with 13 bases between the two germline ends. Germline values: CDR1 SQVTM, CDR2 ANQGSEA. The CDR3 region is CSVDGGLSQFF. Written as DNA, the CDR3 is TGCAGCGTTGATGGGGGACTCTCTCAGTTCTTC.

J is TRBJ2-5 and V is TRBV2, with TRBD2 matching over 8 bases. The junction had 22 bases not matched to a gene; V was cut back by 5 bases and J by 2 bases. The length of the CDR3 is 20 residues. CDR1 is SNHLY and CDR2 is FYNNEI in the germline V gene. Written as DNA, the CDR3 is TGTGCCAGCAGTTCTCACCTGGGGGCTAGCGGGCCAACGTTACAAGAGACCCAGTACTTC. Residues: CASSSHLGASGPTLQETQYF.